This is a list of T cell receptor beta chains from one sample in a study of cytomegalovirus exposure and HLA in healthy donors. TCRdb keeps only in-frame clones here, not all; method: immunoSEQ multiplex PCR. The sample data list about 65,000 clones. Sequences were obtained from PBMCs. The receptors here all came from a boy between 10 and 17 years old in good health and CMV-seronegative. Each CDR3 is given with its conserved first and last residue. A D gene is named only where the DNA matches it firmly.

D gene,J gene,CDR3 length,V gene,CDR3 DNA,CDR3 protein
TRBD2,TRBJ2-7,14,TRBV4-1,TGCGCCAGCAGCCAAACTAGCGGGGCCGCCGAGCAGTACTTC,CASSQTSGAAEQYF
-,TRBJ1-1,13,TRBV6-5,TGTGCCAGCAGTTACTCTCAGGGCACTGAAGCTTTCTTT,CASSYSQGTEAFF
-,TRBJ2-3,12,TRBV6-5,TGTGCCAGCAGCTCAGGGGCAGATACGCAGTATTTT,CASSSGADTQYF
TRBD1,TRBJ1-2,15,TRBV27,TGTGCCAGCAGTTCCGGGACAGAATTCAACTATGGCTACACCTTC,CASSSGTEFNYGYTF
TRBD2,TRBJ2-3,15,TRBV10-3,TGTGCCATCAATGGGATGGCGGGAGAGGGAGATACGCAGTATTTT,CAINGMAGEGDTQYF
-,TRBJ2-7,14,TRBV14,TGTGCCAGCAGCCAACCGGGACAAGCTCCCGAGCAGTACTTC,CASSQPGQAPEQYF
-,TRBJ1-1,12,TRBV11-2,TGTGCCAGCAGCTCCGGTGTCACTGAAGCTTTCTTT,CASSSGVTEAFF
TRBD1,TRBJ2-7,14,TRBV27,TGTGCCAGCAGTTTATCTAGGGCAGGGGGCGAGCAGTACTTC,CASSLSRAGGEQYF
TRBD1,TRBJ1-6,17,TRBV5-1,TGCGCCAGCAGCTCGCGGGACAGCAGCTCCTATAATTCACCCCTCCACTTT,CASSSRDSSSYNSPLHF
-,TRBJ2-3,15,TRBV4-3,TGCGCCAGCAGCTCAACGGGAGAAGGGACAGATACGCAGTATTTT,CASSSTGEGTDTQYF
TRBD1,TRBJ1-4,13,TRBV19,TGTGCCAGTGCCGGACAGGGCGAGGAAAAACTGTTTTTT,CASAGQGEEKLFF
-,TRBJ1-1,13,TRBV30,TGTGCCTGGAGTGCTGGGACATACCCTGAAGCTTTCTTT,CAWSAGTYPEAFF
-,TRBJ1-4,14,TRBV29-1,TGCAGCGTTGAAGGTGTGTCGGGGGGAGAAAAACTGTTTTTT,CSVEGVSGGEKLFF
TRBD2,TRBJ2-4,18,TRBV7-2,TGTGCCAGCAGCTCAACGACTAGCGGGACCCTAGCCAAAAACATTCAGTACTTC,CASSSTTSGTLAKNIQYF
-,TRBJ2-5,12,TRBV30,TGTGCCTGGAGTGCCTCGCGGGAGACCCAGTACTTC,CAWSASRETQYF
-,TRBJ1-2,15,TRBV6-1,TGTGCCAGCAGTGAAGAGGCGGATGGGGCCTATGGCTACACCTTC,CASSEEADGAYGYTF
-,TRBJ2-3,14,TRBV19,TGTGCCAGTAGTATGGGAGCGGACACAGATACGCAGTATTTT,CASSMGADTDTQYF
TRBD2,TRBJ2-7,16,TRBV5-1,TGCGCCAGCAGCTCCCAGAGAACTAGCGGCGCCTACGAGCAGTACTTC,CASSSQRTSGAYEQYF
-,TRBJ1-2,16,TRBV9,TGTGCCAGCAGCGTCCAGGGTGCCGCGCCTTCCTATGGCTACACCTTC,CASSVQGAAPSYGYTF
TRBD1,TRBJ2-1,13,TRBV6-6,TGTGCCAGCAGTAACCAGGGGGCGCAAGAGCAGTTCTTC,CASSNQGAQEQFF
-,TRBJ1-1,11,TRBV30,TGTGCCTGGATTTACTACACTGAAGCTTTCTTT,CAWIYYTEAFF
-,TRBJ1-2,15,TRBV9,TGTGCCAGCAGCGTCTTTGGGCAGGATAACTATGGCTACACCTTC,CASSVFGQDNYGYTF
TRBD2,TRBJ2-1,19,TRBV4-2,TGTGCCAGCAGCCCCAGACTAGCGGGGGAGTTAAGCTCCTACAATGAGCAGTTCTTC,CASSPRLAGELSSYNEQFF
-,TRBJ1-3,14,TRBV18,TGTGCCAGCTCACCAGACATCTCTGGAAACACCATATATTTT,CASSPDISGNTIYF
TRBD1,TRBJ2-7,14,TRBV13,TGTGCCAGCAGCTTGGTGGGACAGACCTACGAGCAGTACTTC,CASSLVGQTYEQYF
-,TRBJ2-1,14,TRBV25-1,TGTGCCAGCAGTGAATGGGGCGGGGCGAATGAGCAGTTCTTC,CASSEWGGANEQFF
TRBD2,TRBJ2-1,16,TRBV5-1,TGCGCCAGCAGTTCCAGACTAGCGGGAGGGTACAATGAGCAGTTCTTC,CASSSRLAGGYNEQFF
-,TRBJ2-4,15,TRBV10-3,TGTGCCATCAGTGAGGTGGGGGCCCTCAAAAACATTCAGTACTTC,CAISEVGALKNIQYF
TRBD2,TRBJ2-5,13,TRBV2,TGTGCCAGCAGTGCCGGGACTAGAGGCGCCCAGTACTTC,CASSAGTRGAQYF
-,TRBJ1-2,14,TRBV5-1,TGCGCCAGCAGCTTGGAGCTTTCCGTCTATGGCTACACCTTC,CASSLELSVYGYTF
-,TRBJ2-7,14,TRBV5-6,TGTGCCAGCAGCTTGAGTATGGTGCGGTACGAGCAGTACTTC,CASSLSMVRYEQYF
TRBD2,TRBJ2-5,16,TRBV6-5,TGTGCCAGCAGTTACGGAAGTAGCGGGGTCCAAGAGACCCAGTACTTC,CASSYGSSGVQETQYF
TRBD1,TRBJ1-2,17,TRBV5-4,TGTGCCAGCAGCTCCCATGGACAGGGATTAGCTAACTATGGCTACACCTTC,CASSSHGQGLANYGYTF
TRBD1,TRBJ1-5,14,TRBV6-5,TGTGCCAGCAGACAAGGGGGCAGCAATCAGCCCCAGCATTTT,CASRQGGSNQPQHF
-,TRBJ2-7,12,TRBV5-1,TGCGCCAGCCTCAGCGAGGCCTACGAGCAGTACTTC,CASLSEAYEQYF
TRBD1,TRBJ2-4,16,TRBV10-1,TGCGCCAGCAGTGGACAGGGTTGGCTAGCCAAAAACATTCAGTACTTC,CASSGQGWLAKNIQYF
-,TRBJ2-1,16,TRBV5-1,TGCGCCAGCAGCCCCAACCCACAGGGTGTCTACAATGAGCAGTTCTTC,CASSPNPQGVYNEQFF
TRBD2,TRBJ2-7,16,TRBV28,TGTGCCAGCAACCACTTGGGGGGGGGTCCCGCCTACGAGCAGTACTTC,CASNHLGGGPAYEQYF
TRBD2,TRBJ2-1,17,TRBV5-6,TGTGCCAGCAGCCCGAGACTAGCGGGGGGGGTATACAATGAGCAGTTCTTC,CASSPRLAGGVYNEQFF
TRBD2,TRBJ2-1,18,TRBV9,TGTGCCAGCAGCGTAGCGGCTAGCGGGGGGCCTACTGCTCTAGGGCAGTTCTTC,CASSVAASGGPTALGQFF
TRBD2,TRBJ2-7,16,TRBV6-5,TGTGCCAGCAGTTATCTCGGGACTAGCCGCCCCTACGAGCAGTACTTC,CASSYLGTSRPYEQYF
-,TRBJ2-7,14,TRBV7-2,TGTGCCAGCAGCTTAACCCCCAGGGCCTACGAGCAGTACTTC,CASSLTPRAYEQYF
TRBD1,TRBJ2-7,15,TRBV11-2,TGTGCCAGCAGCTCCCTCCGGGACAGGGCCTACGAGCAGTACTTC,CASSSLRDRAYEQYF
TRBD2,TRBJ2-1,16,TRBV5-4,TGTGCCAGCAGCCTCCTAGCGGGAGGGCCTCTCAATGAGCAGTTCTTC,CASSLLAGGPLNEQFF
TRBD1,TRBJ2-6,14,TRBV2,TGTGCCAGCGGAGACAGGGCTGGGGCCAACGTCCTGACTTTC,CASGDRAGANVLTF
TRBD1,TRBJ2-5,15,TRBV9,TGTGCCAGCAGCGCCGGGACAGGGGTATTCGAGACCCAGTACTTC,CASSAGTGVFETQYF
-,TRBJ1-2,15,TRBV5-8,TGTGCCAGCAGCTTGGCCGGAGGCAGAACCTATGGCTACACCTTC,CASSLAGGRTYGYTF
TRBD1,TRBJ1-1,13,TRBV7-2,TGTGCCAGCAGCTTAGAGGCAGGGGGTAAGGCTTTCTTT,CASSLEAGGKAFF
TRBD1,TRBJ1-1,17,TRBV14,TGTGCCAGCAGCCAACCTTCCGGGACAGGGTCGATCACTGAAGCTTTCTTT,CASSQPSGTGSITEAFF
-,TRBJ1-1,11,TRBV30,TGTGCCTGGAGTGTGAGAGGGCAAGCTTTCTTT,CAWSVRGQAFF
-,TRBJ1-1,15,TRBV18,TGTGCCAGCTCACCACTCCGGGGACAGAACACTGAAGCTTTCTTT,CASSPLRGQNTEAFF
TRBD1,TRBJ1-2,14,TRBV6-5,TGTGCCAGCACCCCTACGGAGACAGGGTATGGCTACACCTTC,CASTPTETGYGYTF
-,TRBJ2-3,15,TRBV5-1,TGCGCCAGCAGCGAGACAGTAGTTCGCACAGATACGCAGTATTTT,CASSETVVRTDTQYF
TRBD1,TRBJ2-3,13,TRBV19,TGTGCCAGTAGCCGGACAGGGGCAGATACGCAGTATTTT,CASSRTGADTQYF
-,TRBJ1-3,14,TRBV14,TGTGCCAGCAGCCAATCAGGGTCCGGAAACACCATATATTTT,CASSQSGSGNTIYF
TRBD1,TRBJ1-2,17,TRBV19,TGTGCCAGTAGTTCACAGGGGTCGGACGCAACTAACTATGGCTACACCTTC,CASSSQGSDATNYGYTF
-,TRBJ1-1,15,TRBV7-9,TGTGCCAGCAGCTCGGGCGTGGGGGCGGCAACTGAAGCTTTCTTT,CASSSGVGAATEAFF
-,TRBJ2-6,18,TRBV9,TGTGCCAGCAGCGTAGACGGGAAGGGACTTGCTGGGGCCAACGTCCTGACTTTC,CASSVDGKGLAGANVLTF